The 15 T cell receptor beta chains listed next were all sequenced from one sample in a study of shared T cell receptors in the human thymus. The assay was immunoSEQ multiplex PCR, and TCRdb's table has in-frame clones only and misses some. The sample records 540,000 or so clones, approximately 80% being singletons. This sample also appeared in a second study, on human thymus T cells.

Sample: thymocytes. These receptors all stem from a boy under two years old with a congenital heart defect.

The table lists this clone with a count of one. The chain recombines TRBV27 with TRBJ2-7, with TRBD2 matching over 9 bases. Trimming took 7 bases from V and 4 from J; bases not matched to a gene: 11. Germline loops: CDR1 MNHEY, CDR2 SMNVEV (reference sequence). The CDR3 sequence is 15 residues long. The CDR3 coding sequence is TGTGCCAGCACTCACTCTAGGACTAGCGTATACGAGCAGTACTTC. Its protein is CASTHSRTSVYEQYF.

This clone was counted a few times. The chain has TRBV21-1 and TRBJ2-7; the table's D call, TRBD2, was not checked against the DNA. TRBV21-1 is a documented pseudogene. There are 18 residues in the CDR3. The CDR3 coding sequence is TGTGCCAGCAGCAAAGTGTCGGCTAGCGGGACTTCTTCCTACGAGCAGTACTTC. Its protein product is CASSKVSASGTSSYEQYF.

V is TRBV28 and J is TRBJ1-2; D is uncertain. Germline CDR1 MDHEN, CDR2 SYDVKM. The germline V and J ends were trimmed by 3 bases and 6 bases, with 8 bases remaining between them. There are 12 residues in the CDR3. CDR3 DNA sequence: TGTGCCAGCAGTTTCCGGGTACATGGCTACACCTTC. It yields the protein CASSFRVHGYTF.

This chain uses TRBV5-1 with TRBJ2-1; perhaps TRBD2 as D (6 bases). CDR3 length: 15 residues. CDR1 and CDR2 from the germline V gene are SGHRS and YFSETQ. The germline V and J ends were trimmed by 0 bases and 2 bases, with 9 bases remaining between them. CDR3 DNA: TGCGCCAGCAGCTTGGCGGGAGTCCCCTACAATGAGCAGTTCTTC. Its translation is CASSLAGVPYNEQFF.

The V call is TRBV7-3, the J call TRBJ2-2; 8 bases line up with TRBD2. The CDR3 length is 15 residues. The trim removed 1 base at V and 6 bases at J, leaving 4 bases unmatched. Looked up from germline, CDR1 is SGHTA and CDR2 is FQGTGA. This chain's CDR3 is CASSLNGLASGELFF. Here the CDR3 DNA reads TGTGCCAGCAGCTTAAACGGACTAGCCTCCGGGGAGCTGTTTTTT.

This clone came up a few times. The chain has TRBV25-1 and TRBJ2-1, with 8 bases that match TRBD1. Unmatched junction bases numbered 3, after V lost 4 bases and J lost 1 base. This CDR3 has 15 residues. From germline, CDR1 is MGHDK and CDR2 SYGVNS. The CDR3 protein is CASSGWTGSYNEQFF. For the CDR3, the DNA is TGTGCCAGCAGTGGCTGGACAGGGTCCTACAATGAGCAGTTCTTC.

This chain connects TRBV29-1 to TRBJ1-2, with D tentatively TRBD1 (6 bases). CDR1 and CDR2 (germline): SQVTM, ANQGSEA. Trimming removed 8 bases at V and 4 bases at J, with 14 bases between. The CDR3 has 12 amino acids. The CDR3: CSSTGTGYGYTF. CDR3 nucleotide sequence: TGCAGCTCCACAGGGACGGGCTATGGCTACACCTTC.

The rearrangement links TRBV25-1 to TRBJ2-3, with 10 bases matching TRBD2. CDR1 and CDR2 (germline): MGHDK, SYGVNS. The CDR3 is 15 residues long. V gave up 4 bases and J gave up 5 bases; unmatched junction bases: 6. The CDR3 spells CASSVLAGAEDTQYF. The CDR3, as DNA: TGTGCCAGCAGTGTTCTAGCGGGAGCGGAAGATACGCAGTATTTT.

DNA of the CDR3: TGTGCCACCAAACAGGGGGCGGCCTACGAGCAGTACTTC. The encoded protein is CATKQGAAYEQYF. This sequence joins TRBV6-1 and TRBJ2-5, with 9 positions matching TRBD1. The end of the DNA is better explained by TRBJ2-7, so the J call may be wrong. The CDR3 has 13 amino acids. The germline V gene has CDR1 MNHNS and CDR2 SASEGT.

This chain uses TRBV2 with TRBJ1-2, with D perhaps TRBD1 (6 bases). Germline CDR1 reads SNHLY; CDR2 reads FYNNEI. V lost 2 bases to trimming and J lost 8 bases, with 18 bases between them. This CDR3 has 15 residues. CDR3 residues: CASSEPGVALEGYTF. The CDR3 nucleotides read TGTGCCAGCAGTGAACCAGGGGTCGCCCTGGAGGGCTACACCTTC.

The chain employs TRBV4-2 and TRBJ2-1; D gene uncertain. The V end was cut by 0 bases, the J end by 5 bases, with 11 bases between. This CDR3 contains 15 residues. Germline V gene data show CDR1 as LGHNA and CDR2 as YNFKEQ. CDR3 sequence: CASSQEKRLDNEQFF. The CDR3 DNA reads TGTGCCAGCAGCCAAGAAAAGCGACTGGACAATGAGCAGTTCTTC.

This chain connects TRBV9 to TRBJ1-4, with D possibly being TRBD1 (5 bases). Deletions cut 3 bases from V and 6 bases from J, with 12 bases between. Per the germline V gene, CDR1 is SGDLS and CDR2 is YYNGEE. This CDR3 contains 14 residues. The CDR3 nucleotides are TGTGCCAGCAGCGCTGGACGGGGGTATGAAAAACTGTTTTTT. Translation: CASSAGRGYEKLFF.

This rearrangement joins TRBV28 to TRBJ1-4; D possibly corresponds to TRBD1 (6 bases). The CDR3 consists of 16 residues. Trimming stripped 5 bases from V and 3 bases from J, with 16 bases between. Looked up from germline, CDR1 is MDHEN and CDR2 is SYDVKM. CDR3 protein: CASSPHRDLANEKLFF. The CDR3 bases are TGTGCCAGCAGTCCTCACAGGGATTTGGCTAATGAAAAACTGTTTTTT.

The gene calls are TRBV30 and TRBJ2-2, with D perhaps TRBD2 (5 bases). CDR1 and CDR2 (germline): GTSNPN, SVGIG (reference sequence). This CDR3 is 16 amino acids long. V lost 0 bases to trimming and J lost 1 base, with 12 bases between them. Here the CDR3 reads CAWSVQCGGNTGELFF. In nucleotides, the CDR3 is TGTGCCTGGAGTGTACAGTGCGGAGGGAACACCGGGGAGCTGTTTTTT.

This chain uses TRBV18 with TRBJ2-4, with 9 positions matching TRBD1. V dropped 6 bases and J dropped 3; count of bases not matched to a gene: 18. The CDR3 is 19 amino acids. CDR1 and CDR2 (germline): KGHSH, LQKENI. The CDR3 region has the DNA TGTGCCAGCTCGCCCTCTCCCCGGGACAGGGCATCGGGCAAAAACATTCAGTACTTC. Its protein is CASSPSPRDRASGKNIQYF.